This TCR beta chain came from a study of T-cell memory formation after mild COVID-19. Study background: The TCR clusters were mostly specific to one donor.

TCRdb processed the 5' RACE reads anew with MiXCR; each CDR3 protein has one entry. The sample holds 350,000 or so distinct CDR3 sequences; 20% to 25% are singletons and the top ten take around 12%. This clonotype was seen just once. What it binds is not known. Overall study results and limits: Pre-infection memory contained some responding clones, which suggested that cross-reactive memory had joined.

V was trimmed by 6 bases and J by 4 bases, leaving 18 bases between them. This CDR3 region has 15 residues. The germline V gene has CDR1 MNHNY and CDR2 SVGAGI (reference sequence). V gene TRBV6-6 combines with J gene TRBJ2-5; D call uncertain. The receptor's source is an adult woman who had mild COVID-19 (a few samples of this study predate the infection). Cell type and time point are not known. The specimen sequenced was PBMCs or a T cell subset sorted from them (not recorded which). As DNA, the CDR3 is TGTGCCAGCAGCCCCCCGTCGAGTGGGCGAGAGACCCAGTACTTC. This gives the protein CASSPPSSGRETQYF.